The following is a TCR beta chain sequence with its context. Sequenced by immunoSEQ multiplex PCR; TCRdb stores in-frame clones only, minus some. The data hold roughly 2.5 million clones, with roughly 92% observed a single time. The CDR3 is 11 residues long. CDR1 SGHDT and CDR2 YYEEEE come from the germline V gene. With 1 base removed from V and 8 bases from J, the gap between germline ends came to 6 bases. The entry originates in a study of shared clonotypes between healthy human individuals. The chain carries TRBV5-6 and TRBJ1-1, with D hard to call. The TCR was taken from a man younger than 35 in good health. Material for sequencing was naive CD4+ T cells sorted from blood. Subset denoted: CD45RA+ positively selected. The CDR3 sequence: CASSLMGEAFF. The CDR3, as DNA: TGTGCCAGCAGCTTGATGGGGGAAGCTTTCTTT.